Shown below are 7 T cell receptor beta chains from a single sample sequenced in a study of cytomegalovirus exposure and HLA in healthy donors. The PCR contained 60 Vbeta and 13 Jbeta primers. Assay: immunoSEQ multiplex PCR; the TCRdb copy retains only in-frame clones and omits some. This sample's table has 87,000 or so clones. Material for sequencing was PBMCs. Source of these receptors: a man aged 50 or older in good health and CMV-seropositive.

The chain uses TRBV28 and TRBJ2-1, with TRBD1 as a possible D gene (5 bases). Germline CDR1 MDHEN, CDR2 SYDVKM. This CDR3 contains 14 residues. The V end was cut by 2 bases, the J end by 8 bases, with 13 bases between. CDR3 sequence: CASSLVQATDEQFF. DNA for the CDR3: TGTGCCAGCAGTTTAGTACAGGCAACGGATGAGCAGTTCTTC. Together with reference TRBV28 and TRBJ2-1, the CDR3 gives the full variable domain: DVKVTQSSRYLVKRTGEKVFLECVQDMDHENMFWYRQDPGLGLRLIYFSYDVKMKEKGDIPEGYSVSREKKERFSLILESASTNQTSMYLCASSLVQATDEQFFGPGTRLTVL.

V gene TRBV5-4 combines with J gene TRBJ1-2; TRBD1 aligns across 8 bases. Trimming removed 5 bases from V and 6 bases from J; junction bases left unmatched: 9. The germline gives CDR1 SGHNT, CDR2 YYREEE (reference sequence). CDR3 length: 14 residues. This CDR3 is CASRQGQVGDGYTF. CDR3 bases: TGTGCCAGCAGGCAGGGACAGGTGGGCGATGGCTACACCTTC. The variable domain in full, with the rest retrieved from reference TRBV5-4 and TRBJ1-2, is ETGVTQSPTHLIKTRGQQVTLRCSSQSGHNTVSWYQQALGQGPQFIFQYYREEENGRGNFPPRFSGLQFPNYSSELNVNALELDDSALYLCASRQGQVGDGYTFGSGTRLTVV.

J is TRBJ1-1 and V is TRBV15; 8 nucleotides match TRBD1. This CDR3 region has 16 residues. Germline V lookup: CDR1 LNHNV, CDR2 YYDKDF (reference sequence). V lost 7 bases, J lost 5 bases, and 15 bases stayed unmatched. Here the CDR3 DNA reads TGTGCCACCATGAGGGGTAGGACAGGGAGAGGGACTGAAGCTTTCTTT. Protein sequence: CATMRGRTGRGTEAFF.

Worth noting for this clone: A junction boundary mismatches the germline segment, possibly from a read error. The J gene is TRBJ2-1, the V gene TRBV7-7, with 12 nucleotides matching TRBD2. Per the germline V gene, CDR1 is SSHAT and CDR2 is FNYEAQ (reference sequence). This CDR3 has 14 amino acids. The CDR3 nucleotides read TGTGCTAGCAGCAGACTAGCGGGAGTCCATGAGCAGTTCTTC. Encoded protein: CASSRLAGVHEQFF.

This chain links TRBV30 with TRBJ1-1, with D maybe TRBD1 (5 bases). The CDR3 sequence is 13 residues long. Deletions cut 3 bases from V and 5 bases from J, with 13 bases between. The germline CDR1 and CDR2 sequences are GTSNPN and SVGIG (reference sequence). The DNA for the CDR3 is TGTGCCTGGAGCGGCAGGGCGGGGACTGAAGCTTTCTTT. Translated: CAWSGRAGTEAFF.

The chain carries TRBV5-6 and TRBJ1-1; weak D call: TRBD1 (5 bases). The V end lost 4 bases, the J end lost 0 bases, and 13 bases lay between the germline ends. From germline, CDR1 is SGHDT and CDR2 YYEEEE. The CDR3 runs 15 residues. The DNA for the CDR3 is TGTGCCAGCAGCCCGGTGGGGGGGATGAACACTGAAGCTTTCTTT. Translating gives CASSPVGGMNTEAFF.

The chain combines TRBV4-2 with TRBJ2-3, with 8 bases aligning to TRBD1. The ends lost 0 bases at V and 1 base at J; junction bases unmatched: 9. The CDR3 sequence is 18 residues long. In germline, CDR1 is LGHNA, CDR2 YNFKEQ. The CDR3 protein is CASSQDVPGTGRTDTQYF. In DNA, the CDR3 is TGTGCCAGCAGCCAAGACGTCCCCGGGACAGGCCGCACAGATACGCAGTATTTT.